Presented here are 32 T cell receptor beta chains from one specimen sequenced in a study of T cells in Graves' hyperthyroidism and ophthalmopathy. RNA transcripts served as the template for amplifying TCR beta CDR3 regions. Initially, a first-round RT-PCR of the TCR CDR3 employed the HTBI primer set. TCRdb itself ran the multiplex PCR reads through MiXCR, one entry per CDR3 protein. The data show under 650,000 distinct CDR3 sequences, with around 15% seen just once and 3.8% held by the top ten. Sequenced material: blood. The receptors shown here come from a woman under 40 with Graves' hyperthyroidism.

Ten or more counts support this clonotype. The rearrangement uses TRBV18 and TRBJ1-1, with no clear D. From germline, CDR1 is KGHSH and CDR2 LQKENI. The CDR3 has 15 residues. The V gene lost 2 bases and the J gene lost 3 bases, with 13 bases spanning the gap. The CDR3 is CASSPSNGVDTEAFF. The CDR3 nucleotides read TGTGCCAGCTCACCATCTAATGGGGTAGACACTGAAGCTTTCTTT.

With regard to this clonotype: A much more abundant neighbour one base away suggests this may be a read error. The chain combines TRBV7-2 with TRBJ2-7, with unresolved D. Germline V gives CDR1 SGHTA, CDR2 FQGNSA. This CDR3 has 14 amino acids. V was pared by 5 bases and J by 0 bases, with 11 bases between. The DNA of the CDR3 is TGTGCCAGCAGCCCACACTCCAGCTCCTACGAGCAGTACTTC. It translates to CASSPHSSSYEQYF.

This clonotype was picked up many times. The chain recombines TRBV5-1 with TRBJ1-2; D is unclear. Germline CDR1 SGHRS, CDR2 YFSETQ. V lost 4 bases to trimming and J lost 3 bases, with 10 bases between them. CDR3 length: 13 amino acids. In DNA form, the CDR3 reads TGCGCCAGCAGCCTCGCATGGGACTATGGCTACACCTTC. This gives the protein CASSLAWDYGYTF.

This clonotype was seen repeatedly, ten times or more. The V gene is TRBV12-3 or TRBV12-4, the J gene TRBJ2-3; D not resolved. There are 15 residues in the CDR3. V was shortened by 2 bases and J by 5 bases, with 14 bases between the two germline ends. Here the CDR3 reads CASSLQRGARDTQYF. CDR3 in DNA: TGTGCCAGCAGTTTACAACGTGGTGCACGAGATACGCAGTATTTT.

This clonotype was picked up a small number of times. The chain recombines TRBV6-5 with TRBJ2-7; perhaps TRBD1 as D (5 bases). Between the trimmed V and J ends, which lost 0 bases and 3 bases, there was a span of 24 bases. CDR1 is MNHEY and CDR2 is SVGAGI in the germline V gene. The CDR3 is 19 residues long. The CDR3 protein is CASSYSGPVQGIGRYEQYF. CDR3 nucleotides: TGTGCCAGCAGTTACTCGGGCCCCGTTCAGGGAATAGGGCGCTACGAGCAGTACTTC.

Ten or more counts support this clonotype. V gene TRBV11-3 combines with J gene TRBJ2-1; no clear D gene. Looked up from germline, CDR1 is SGHNT and CDR2 is YENEEA. V gave up 4 bases and J gave up 5 bases, with 12 bases separating them. The CDR3 runs 14 residues. The CDR3 DNA is TGTGCCAGCAGCTCCGCCCCCGGAGACAATGAGCAGTTCTTC. Its protein product is CASSSAPGDNEQFF.

This clonotype was observed a handful of times. Here the CDR3 reads CASSQDPEGEQYF. Here the CDR3 DNA reads TGCGCCAGCAGCCAAGATCCCGAGGGGGAGCAGTACTTC. J is TRBJ2-7 and V is TRBV4-1; either TRBD1 or TRBD2 may supply D (5 bases each). The V gene's germline CDR1 is MGHRA and CDR2 YSYEKL. This CDR3 is built from 13 residues. Between the trimmed V and J ends, which lost 0 bases and 7 bases, there was a span of 10 bases.

CDR3 sequence reads: CASSWGDGPYEQYF. The CDR3 DNA sequence: TGTGCCAGCAGCTGGGGGGACGGACCCTACGAGCAGTACTTC. The chain employs TRBV7-9 and TRBJ2-7, with D perhaps matching TRBD2 (6 bases). Germline CDR1 SEHNR, CDR2 FQNEAQ (reference sequence). The ends were cut back, 4 bases at V and 2 bases at J, with 12 bases in the middle. The CDR3 is made up of 14 amino acids.

V is TRBV20-1 and J is TRBJ2-5, with TRBD2 matching 11 bases. J lost 1 base, V lost 5 bases, and 12 bases had no gene match. The V gene's germline CDR1 is DFQATT and CDR2 SNEGSKA (reference sequence). The CDR3 totals 17 residues. CDR3 loop: CSALGPGLAVLQETQYF. The CDR3 region has the DNA TGCAGTGCTCTGGGTCCGGGACTAGCGGTTCTCCAAGAGACCCAGTACTTC.

V gene TRBV11-2 combines with J gene TRBJ2-7; no definite D call. The CDR3 is made up of 17 amino acids. The germline gives CDR1 SGHAT, CDR2 FQNNGV. The ends were cut back, 0 bases at V and 3 bases at J, with 18 bases in the middle. CDR3 in DNA: TGTGCCAGCAGCTTAGAATTTTCGACTCAGAGAAACTACGAGCAGTACTTC. It is translated as CASSLEFSTQRNYEQYF.

This clonotype appeared many times. The chain uses TRBV28 and TRBJ1-5; D may be TRBD1 (6 bases). In germline, CDR1 is MDHEN, CDR2 SYDVKM. V lost 3 bases and J lost 4, with 19 bases in between. This CDR3 region has 17 residues. DNA of the CDR3: TGTGCCAGCAGTTTTATAATCGGGACAAGAGATAATCAGCCCCAGCATTTT. It translates to CASSFIIGTRDNQPQHF.

This chain uses TRBV12-3 or TRBV12-4 with TRBJ1-1; the D is unclear. With 6 bases removed from V and 0 bases from J, the gap between germline ends came to 11 bases. This CDR3 has 14 residues. The CDR3: CASRSGSMNTEAFF. Here the CDR3 DNA reads TGTGCCAGCAGGTCAGGTTCTATGAACACTGAAGCTTTCTTT.

This clonotype was recorded at least ten times. The chain carries TRBV20-1 and TRBJ1-2, with D tentatively TRBD1 (5 bases). CDR3 length: 18 amino acids. The V end was cut by 2 bases, the J end by 4 bases, with 26 bases between. Germline V gene sequence: CDR1 DFQATT, CDR2 SNEGSKA (reference sequence). The CDR3 DNA sequence: TGCAGTGCTAGACCGAGACACCAGGCGAGGACACTGCTCTATGGCTACACCTTC. Encoded protein: CSARPRHQARTLLYGYTF.

The J gene is TRBJ1-2, the V gene TRBV27; D is unclear. This CDR3 contains 15 residues. Per germline, CDR1 MNHEY and CDR2 SMNVEV (reference sequence). Trimming shortened V by 1 base and J by 4 bases, and 13 bases separated the two germline ends. The DNA for the CDR3 is TGTGCCAGCAGTTTATTGGGGTCTTCGCTCTATGGCTACACCTTC. Translating it yields CASSLLGSSLYGYTF.

This clonotype was counted only a few times. V usage is TRBV20-1 and J usage is TRBJ2-7; 10 nucleotides match TRBD2. Germline-derived CDR1 and CDR2 are DFQATT and SNEGSKA (reference sequence). V lost 7 bases and J lost 5; bases outside the gene matches: 8. There are 13 residues in the CDR3. CDR3 DNA sequence: TGCAGTGTGAGGGCTAGCGGGAGTAACGAGCAGTACTTC. This encodes CSVRASGSNEQYF.

The V gene is TRBV5-6, the J gene TRBJ2-3; 11 bases line up with TRBD2. V was clipped by 2 bases and J by 6 bases; unmatched bases: 5. This CDR3 has 15 amino acids. Germline CDR1 and CDR2: SGHDT and YYEEEE. The CDR3 bases are TGTGCCAGCAGCTTTAGCGGGAGGGCCGCCGATACGCAGTATTTT. It codes for CASSFSGRAADTQYF.

J is TRBJ2-2 and V is TRBV27; 7 nucleotides agree with TRBD1. CDR1 is MNHEY, CDR2 SMNVEV, per germline (reference sequence). This CDR3 has 14 residues. Losses at the gene ends were 8 bases for V and 9 bases for J; bases not matched to a gene: 12. CDR3 coding DNA: TGTGCCAGCTCATATCGACAGGGTACCTGGGAGCTGTTTTTT. It yields the protein CASSYRQGTWELFF.

The chain combines TRBV7-8 with TRBJ2-3; possible D gene TRBD2, 5 bases. The V and J ends lost 5 bases and 8 bases respectively, with 8 bases between them. Germline V gene lookup returns CDR1 SGHVS and CDR2 FQNEAQ. The CDR3 totals 11 residues. The CDR3 here is CASSPAGTQYF. CDR3 coding DNA: TGTGCCAGCAGCCCCGCGGGTACGCAGTATTTT.

The table lists this clonotype with many counts. The genes are TRBV28 and TRBJ1-2, with D tentatively TRBD1 (5 bases). Germline V gene lookup returns CDR1 MDHEN and CDR2 SYDVKM. V dropped 5 bases and J dropped 3 bases, with 13 bases sitting between them. The CDR3 sequence is 14 residues long. The CDR3: CASSLRGMDYGYTF. CDR3 sequence (DNA): TGTGCCAGCAGTCTCCGGGGCATGGACTATGGCTACACCTTC.

This clonotype was counted only a few times. This chain links TRBV11-2 with TRBJ2-3, with 10 positions matching TRBD2. This CDR3 is built from 17 residues. In germline, CDR1 is SGHAT, CDR2 FQNNGV. J lost 1 base, V lost 0 bases, and 4 bases had no gene match. The CDR3 here is CASSLDSTSGGTDTQYF. The CDR3 DNA reads TGTGCCAGCAGCTTAGATTCAACTAGCGGGGGCACAGATACGCAGTATTTT.

This clonotype was detected ten times or more. The J gene is TRBJ2-1, the V gene TRBV19, with a weak D call TRBD1 (5 bases). The CDR3 is made up of 14 amino acids. CDR1 and CDR2 from the germline V gene are LNHDA and SQIVND (reference sequence). The ends were cut back, 6 bases at V and 7 bases at J, with 16 bases in the middle. In nucleotides, the CDR3 is TGTGCCAGTAGAAACGGGCAGGGTGGAAATGAGCAGTTCTTC. It is translated as CASRNGQGGNEQFF.

V and J are TRBV11-2 and TRBJ1-4; possible D gene TRBD1, 6 bases. The CDR3 is 17 residues long. Germline values: CDR1 SGHAT, CDR2 FQNNGV. The V and J ends lost 5 bases and 0 bases respectively, with 16 bases between them. Here the CDR3 DNA reads TGTGCCAGCAGCCAATCCGCGTGGGGGCCAACTAATGAAAAACTGTTTTTT. Its protein product is CASSQSAWGPTNEKLFF.

This clonotype has at least ten counts. V and J are TRBV7-2 and TRBJ1-5, with D perhaps TRBD1 (6 bases). CDR3 length: 15 residues. Trimming took off 6 bases at V and 3 bases at J, with 15 bases between the two ends. CDR1 is SGHTA, CDR2 FQGNSA, per germline. CDR3 in amino acids: CASRPGTSNNQPQHF. DNA for the CDR3: TGTGCCAGCAGACCCGGGACATCTAACAATCAGCCCCAGCATTTT.

This clonotype was recorded at least ten times. The chain's CDR3 is CASSFGSMDTQYF. The CDR3, as DNA: TGTGCCAGCAGCTTCGGGAGTATGGATACGCAGTATTTT. The chain carries TRBV7-2 and TRBJ2-3; tentatively, D is TRBD2 (6 bases). V shed 3 bases and J shed 6 bases, with 10 bases lying between them. Looked up from germline, CDR1 is SGHTA and CDR2 is FQGNSA. The CDR3 contains 13 residues.

This clonotype has at least ten counts. The chain carries TRBV5-1 and TRBJ1-1; possibly TRBD1 for D (5 bases). The CDR3 length is 11 residues. With 7 bases removed from V and 6 bases from J, the gap between germline ends came to 10 bases. Germline loops: CDR1 SGHRS, CDR2 YFSETQ. CDR3 sequence: CASRKGAEAFF. CDR3 coding DNA: TGCGCCAGCCGAAAAGGGGCTGAAGCTTTCTTT.

V gene TRBV20-1 combines with J gene TRBJ1-2; 7 positions agree with TRBD1. This CDR3 spans 13 amino acids. Trimming at V came to 6 bases and at J to 4 bases, leaving 8 bases not matched to a gene. Germline values: CDR1 DFQATT, CDR2 SNEGSKA (reference sequence). This CDR3 reads CSAKTGTAYGYTF. CDR3 nucleotide sequence: TGCAGTGCCAAAACCGGGACAGCCTATGGCTACACCTTC.

This sequence joins TRBV7-2 and TRBJ1-6; 10 nucleotides align to TRBD1. Germline CDR1 and CDR2: SGHTA and FQGNSA. V trimming: 1 base; J trimming: 6 bases; junction bases outside the gene matches: 3. The CDR3 is 16 residues long. The CDR3, as DNA: TGTGCCAGCAGCTTAGTCGGGACAGGGGTTAATTCACCCCTCCACTTT. Amino acid sequence: CASSLVGTGVNSPLHF.

The genes are TRBV13 and TRBJ2-2; 13 bases line up with TRBD2. Germline CDR1 reads PRHDT; CDR2 reads FYEKMQ (reference sequence). V trimming: 5 bases; J trimming: 11 bases; junction bases outside the gene matches: 8. CDR3 length equals 15 residues. The CDR3 loop reads CASSATGTSGIELFF. In nucleotides, the CDR3 is TGTGCCAGCAGCGCAACCGGGACTAGCGGGATCGAGCTGTTTTTT.

This clonotype occurred many times. The rearrangement joins TRBV7-2 to TRBJ2-2; TRBD2 aligns across 9 bases. V lost 5 bases and J lost 5; bases outside the gene matches: 6. The CDR3 sequence is 15 residues long. CDR1 SGHTA and CDR2 FQGNSA come from the germline V gene. The DNA of the CDR3 is TGTGCCAGCAGCCCCGACACTAGCGGGACCGGGGAGCTGTTTTTT. Encoded protein: CASSPDTSGTGELFF.

This clonotype has a single count. The rearrangement links TRBV20-1 to TRBJ2-1; 7 bases agree with TRBD1. This CDR3 is built from 15 residues. Losses at the gene ends were 5 bases for V and 5 bases for J; bases not matched to a gene: 12. CDR1 and CDR2 (germline): DFQATT, SNEGSKA (reference sequence). CDR3 sequence (DNA): TGCAGTGCTGAGGGGGCAGGGGTCACCAACAATGAGCAGTTCTTC. Residues: CSAEGAGVTNNEQFF.

This clonotype was counted only a few times. The V gene is TRBV20-1, the J gene TRBJ1-4; D uncertain. Trimming left V 3 bases short and J 8 bases short, with 13 bases between. CDR1 is DFQATT and CDR2 is SNEGSKA in the germline V gene (reference sequence). This CDR3 region has 13 residues. Written as DNA, the CDR3 is TGCAGTGCTAGGCTGCACCCGGAGGAAAAACTGTTTTTT. This codes for CSARLHPEEKLFF.

This clonotype was seen ten or more times. The V and J genes are TRBV12-3 or TRBV12-4 and TRBJ2-2; D possibly corresponds to TRBD2 (5 bases). The CDR3 length is 13 residues. Trimming shortened V by 8 bases and J by 4 bases, and 11 bases separated the two germline ends. The CDR3 loop reads CASGSFVTGELFF. The DNA for the CDR3 is TGTGCCAGCGGGAGTTTCGTCACCGGGGAGCTGTTTTTT.